The T cell receptor beta chain described here comes from a study of CDR3 diversity in severe acne. The CDR3 runs to 13 residues. The J segment lost 4 bases and the V segment lost 6 bases, leaving 3 bases of the junction unmatched. Germline CDR1 is SNHLY and CDR2 is FYNNEI. Each CDR3 protein gets one entry after TCRdb re-called the PCR reads with MiXCR. This table holds more than 85,000 distinct CDR3 sequences, 45% to 55% found once. The sequenced sample was blood. V gene TRBV2 combines with J gene TRBJ2-1, with TRBD1 matching over 7 bases. The sequence was obtained from a male donor with severe acne vulgaris. The CDR3 protein is CASSGTEYNEQFF. For the CDR3, the DNA is TGTGCCAGCAGCGGGACAGAGTACAATGAGCAGTTCTTC.